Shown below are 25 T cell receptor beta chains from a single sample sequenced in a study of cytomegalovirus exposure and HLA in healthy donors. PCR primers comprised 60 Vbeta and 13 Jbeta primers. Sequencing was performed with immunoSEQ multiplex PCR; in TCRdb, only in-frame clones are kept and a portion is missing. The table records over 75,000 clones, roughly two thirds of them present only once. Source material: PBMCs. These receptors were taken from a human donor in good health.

The DNA for the CDR3 is TGTGCCAGCAGCTTGGCCTTTGACACCGGGGAGCTGTTTTTT. It specifies CASSLAFDTGELFF. The chain recombines TRBV5-4 with TRBJ2-2; D not certain. The length of the CDR3 is 14 residues. V was cut by 0 bases and J by 3 bases, with 6 bases left in between. CDR1 is SGHNT and CDR2 is YYREEE in the germline V gene (reference sequence).

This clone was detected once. The DNA of the CDR3 is TGTGCCAGCAGCGTAGCTCCCAGGGCGCTCTACAATGAGCAGTTCTTC. Encoded protein: CASSVAPRALYNEQFF. The V and J genes are TRBV9 and TRBJ2-1; TRBD1 might be the D (5 bases). CDR3 length: 16 residues. Per the germline V gene, CDR1 is SGDLS and CDR2 is YYNGEE. Between the trimmed V and J ends, which lost 0 bases and 3 bases, there was a span of 13 bases.

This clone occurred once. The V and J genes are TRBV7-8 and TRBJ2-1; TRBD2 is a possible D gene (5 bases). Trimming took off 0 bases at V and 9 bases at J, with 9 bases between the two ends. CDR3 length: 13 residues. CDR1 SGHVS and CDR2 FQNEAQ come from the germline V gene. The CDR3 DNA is TGTGCCAGCAGCTTAGCCGCGGGTTTTGAGCAGTTCTTC. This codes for CASSLAAGFEQFF.

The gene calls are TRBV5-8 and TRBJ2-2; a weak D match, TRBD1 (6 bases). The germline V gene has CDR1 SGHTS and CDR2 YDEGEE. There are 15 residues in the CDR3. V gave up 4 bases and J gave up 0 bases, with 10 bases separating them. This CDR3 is CASSARGANTGELFF. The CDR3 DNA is TGTGCCAGCAGCGCCAGGGGCGCGAACACCGGGGAGCTGTTTTTT.

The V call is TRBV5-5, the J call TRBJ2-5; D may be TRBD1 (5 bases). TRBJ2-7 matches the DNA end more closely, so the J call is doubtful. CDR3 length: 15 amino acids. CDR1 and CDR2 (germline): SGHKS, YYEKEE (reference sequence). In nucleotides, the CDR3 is TGTGCCAGCAGCTCCCCGCCAGGGCCCTCCTACGAGCAGTACTTC. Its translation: CASSSPPGPSYEQYF.

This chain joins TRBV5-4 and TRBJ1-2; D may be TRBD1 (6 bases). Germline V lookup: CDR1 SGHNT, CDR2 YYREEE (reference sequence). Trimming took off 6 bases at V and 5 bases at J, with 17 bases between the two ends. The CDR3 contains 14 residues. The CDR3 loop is CASNAGQQTYGYTF. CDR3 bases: TGTGCCAGCAACGCCGGACAGCAAACATATGGCTACACCTTC.

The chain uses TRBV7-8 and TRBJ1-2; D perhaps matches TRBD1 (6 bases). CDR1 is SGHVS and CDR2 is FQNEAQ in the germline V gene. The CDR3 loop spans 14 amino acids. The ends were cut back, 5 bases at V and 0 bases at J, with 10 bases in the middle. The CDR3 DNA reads TGTGCCAGCAGCGCCCGGACAGCTAACTATGGCTACACCTTC. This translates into CASSARTANYGYTF.

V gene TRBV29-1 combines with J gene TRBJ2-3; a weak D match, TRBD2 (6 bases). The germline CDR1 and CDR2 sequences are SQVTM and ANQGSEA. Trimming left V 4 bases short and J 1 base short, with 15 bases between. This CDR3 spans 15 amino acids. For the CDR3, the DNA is TGCAGCGTTGCCCCACGGGGGTTGGGCACAGATACGCAGTATTTT. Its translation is CSVAPRGLGTDTQYF.

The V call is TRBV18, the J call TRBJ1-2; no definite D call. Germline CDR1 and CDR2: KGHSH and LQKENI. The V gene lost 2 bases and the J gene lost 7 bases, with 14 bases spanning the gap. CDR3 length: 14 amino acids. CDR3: CASSPSSGKGGYTF. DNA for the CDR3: TGTGCCAGCTCACCAAGTTCCGGGAAGGGTGGCTACACCTTC.

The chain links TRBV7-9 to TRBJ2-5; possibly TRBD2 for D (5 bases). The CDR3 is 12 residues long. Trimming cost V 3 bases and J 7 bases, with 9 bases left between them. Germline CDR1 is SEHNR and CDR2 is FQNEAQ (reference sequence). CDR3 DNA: TGTGCCAGCAGCTTGTTCCGGGGGACCCAGTACTTC. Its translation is CASSLFRGTQYF. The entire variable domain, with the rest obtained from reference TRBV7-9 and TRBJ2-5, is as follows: DTGVSQNPRHKITKRGQNVTFRCDPISEHNRLYWYRQTLGQGPEFLTYFQNEAQLEKSRLLSDRFSAERPKGSFSTLEIQRTEQGDSAMYLCASSLFRGTQYFGPGTRLLVL.

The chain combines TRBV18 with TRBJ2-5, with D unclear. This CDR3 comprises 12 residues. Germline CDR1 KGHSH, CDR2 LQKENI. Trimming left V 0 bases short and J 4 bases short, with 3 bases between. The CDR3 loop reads CASSPPSETQYF. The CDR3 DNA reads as TGTGCCAGCTCACCACCCTCAGAGACCCAGTACTTC.

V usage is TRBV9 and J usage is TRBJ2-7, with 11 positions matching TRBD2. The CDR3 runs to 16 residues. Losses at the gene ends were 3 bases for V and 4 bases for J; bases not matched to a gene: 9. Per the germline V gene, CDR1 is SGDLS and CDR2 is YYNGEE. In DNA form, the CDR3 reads TGTGCCAGCAGCGCCCACACTAGCGGGGGTTATTACGAGCAGTACTTC. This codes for CASSAHTSGGYYEQYF.

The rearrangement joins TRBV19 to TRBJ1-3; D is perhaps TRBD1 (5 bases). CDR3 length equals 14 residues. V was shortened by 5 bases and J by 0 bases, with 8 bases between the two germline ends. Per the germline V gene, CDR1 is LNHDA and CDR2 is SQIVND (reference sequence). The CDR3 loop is CASSSDSSGNTIYF. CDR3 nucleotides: TGTGCCAGTAGTTCTGACAGCTCTGGAAACACCATATATTTT.

The CDR3 protein is CASSLAPSGYNEQFF. CDR3 DNA: TGCGCCAGCAGCTTGGCCCCTAGCGGCTACAATGAGCAGTTCTTC. V gene TRBV5-1 combines with J gene TRBJ2-1, with 7 positions matching TRBD2. Germline V gene data show CDR1 as SGHRS and CDR2 as YFSETQ. This CDR3 contains 15 residues. J gave up 3 bases and V 0 bases, and 3 bases lay outside the gene matches.

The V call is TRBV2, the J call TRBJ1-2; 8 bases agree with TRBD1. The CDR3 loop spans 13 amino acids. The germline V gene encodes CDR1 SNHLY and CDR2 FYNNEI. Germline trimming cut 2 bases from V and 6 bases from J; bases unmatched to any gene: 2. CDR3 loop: CASSETGGDGYTF. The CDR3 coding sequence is TGTGCCAGCAGTGAAACAGGGGGGGATGGCTACACCTTC.

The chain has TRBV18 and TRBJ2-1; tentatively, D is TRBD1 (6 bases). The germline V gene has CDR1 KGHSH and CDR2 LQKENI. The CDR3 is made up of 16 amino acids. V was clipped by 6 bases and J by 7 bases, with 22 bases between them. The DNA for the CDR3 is TGTGCCAGCTCGTACACAGGGCAGCCGTCTTTAAATGAGCAGTTCTTC. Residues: CASSYTGQPSLNEQFF.

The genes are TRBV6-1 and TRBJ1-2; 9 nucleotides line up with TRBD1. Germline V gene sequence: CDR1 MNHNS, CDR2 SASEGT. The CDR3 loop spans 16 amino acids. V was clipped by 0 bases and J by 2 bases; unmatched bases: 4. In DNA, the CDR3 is TGTGCCAGCAGTGAAGCGGGGGACAGGGCAAACTATGGCTACACCTTC. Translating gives CASSEAGDRANYGYTF.

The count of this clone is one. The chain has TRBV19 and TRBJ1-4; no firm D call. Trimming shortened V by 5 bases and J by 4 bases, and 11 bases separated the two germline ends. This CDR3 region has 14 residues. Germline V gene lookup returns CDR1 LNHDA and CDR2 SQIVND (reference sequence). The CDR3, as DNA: TGTGCCAGTAGTCTCGGACTCATTAATGAAAAACTGTTTTTT. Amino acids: CASSLGLINEKLFF.

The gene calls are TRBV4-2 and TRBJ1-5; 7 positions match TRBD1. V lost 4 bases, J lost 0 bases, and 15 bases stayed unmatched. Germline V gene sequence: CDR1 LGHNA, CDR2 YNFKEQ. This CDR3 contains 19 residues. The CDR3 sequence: CASSLRIGQEGHSNQPQHF. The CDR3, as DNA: TGTGCCAGCAGCCTCCGTATTGGACAGGAGGGGCATAGCAATCAGCCCCAGCATTTT.

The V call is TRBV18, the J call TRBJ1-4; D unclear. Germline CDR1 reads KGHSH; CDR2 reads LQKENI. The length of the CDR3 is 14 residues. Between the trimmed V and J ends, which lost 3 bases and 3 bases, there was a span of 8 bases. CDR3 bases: TGTGCCAGCTCACCCCAGGTACCTAATGAAAAACTGTTTTTT. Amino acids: CASSPQVPNEKLFF.

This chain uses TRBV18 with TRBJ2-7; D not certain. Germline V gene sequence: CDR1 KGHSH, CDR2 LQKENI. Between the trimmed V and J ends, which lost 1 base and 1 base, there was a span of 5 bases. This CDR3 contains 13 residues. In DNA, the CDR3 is TGTGCCAGCTCACCACTACATTCCTACGAGCAGTACTTC. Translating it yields CASSPLHSYEQYF. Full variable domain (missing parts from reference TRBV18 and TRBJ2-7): NAGVMQNPRHLVRRRGQEARLRCSPMKGHSHVYWYRQLPEEGLKFMVYLQKENIIDESGMPKERFSAEFPKEGPSILRIQQVVRGDSAAYFCASSPLHSYEQYFGPGTRLTVT.

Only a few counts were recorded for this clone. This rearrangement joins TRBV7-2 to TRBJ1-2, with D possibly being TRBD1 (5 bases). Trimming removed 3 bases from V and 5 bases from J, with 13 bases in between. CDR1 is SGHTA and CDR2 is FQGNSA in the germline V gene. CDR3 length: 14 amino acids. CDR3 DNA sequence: TGTGCCAGCAGCTTTCAGGGATCGGGTTATGGCTACACCTTC. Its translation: CASSFQGSGYGYTF.

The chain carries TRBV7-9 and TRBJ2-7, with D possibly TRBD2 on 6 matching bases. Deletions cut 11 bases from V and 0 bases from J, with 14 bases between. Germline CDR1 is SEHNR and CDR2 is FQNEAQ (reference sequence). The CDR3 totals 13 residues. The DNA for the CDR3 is TGTGCCGCAACCCCGGGGGACTCCTACGAGCAGTACTTC. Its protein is CAATPGDSYEQYF.

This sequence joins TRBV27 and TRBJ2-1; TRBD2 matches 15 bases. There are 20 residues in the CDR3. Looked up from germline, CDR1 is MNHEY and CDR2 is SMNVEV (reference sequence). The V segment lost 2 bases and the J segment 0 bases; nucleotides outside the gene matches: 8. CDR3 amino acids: CASSLLGLAGGESSYNEQFF. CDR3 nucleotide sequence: TGTGCCAGCAGTTTACTGGGACTAGCGGGGGGCGAAAGCTCCTACAATGAGCAGTTCTTC.

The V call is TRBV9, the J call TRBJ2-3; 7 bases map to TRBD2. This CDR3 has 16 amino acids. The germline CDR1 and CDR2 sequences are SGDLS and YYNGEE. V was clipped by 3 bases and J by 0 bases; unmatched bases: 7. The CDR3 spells CASSERSSGSTDTQYF. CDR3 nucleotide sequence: TGTGCCAGCAGCGAAAGAAGTAGCGGGAGCACAGATACGCAGTATTTT.